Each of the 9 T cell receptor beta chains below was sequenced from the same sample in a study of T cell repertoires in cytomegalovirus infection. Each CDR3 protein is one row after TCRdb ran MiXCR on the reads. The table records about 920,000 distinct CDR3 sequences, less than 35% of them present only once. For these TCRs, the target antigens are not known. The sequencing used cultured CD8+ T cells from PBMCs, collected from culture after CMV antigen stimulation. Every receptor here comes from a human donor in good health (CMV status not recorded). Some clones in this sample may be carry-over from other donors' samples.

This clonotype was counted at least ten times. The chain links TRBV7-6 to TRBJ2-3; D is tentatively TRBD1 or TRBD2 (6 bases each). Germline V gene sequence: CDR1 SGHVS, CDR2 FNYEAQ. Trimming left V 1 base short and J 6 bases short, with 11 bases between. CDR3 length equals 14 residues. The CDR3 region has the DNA TGTGCCAGCAGCTTAGGAGGGGGGTGGGATACGCAGTATTTT. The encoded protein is CASSLGGGWDTQYF.

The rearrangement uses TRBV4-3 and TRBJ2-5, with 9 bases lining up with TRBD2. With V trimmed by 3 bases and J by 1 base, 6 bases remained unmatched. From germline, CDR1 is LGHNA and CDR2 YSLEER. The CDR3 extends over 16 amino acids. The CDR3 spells CASSQRGGGVQETQYF. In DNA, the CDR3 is TGCGCCAGCAGCCAGCGTGGCGGGGGGGTCCAAGAGACCCAGTACTTC.

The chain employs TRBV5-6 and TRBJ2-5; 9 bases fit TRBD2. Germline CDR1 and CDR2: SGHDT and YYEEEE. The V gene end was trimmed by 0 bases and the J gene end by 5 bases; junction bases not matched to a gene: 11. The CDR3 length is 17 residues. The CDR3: CASSLVLAGAQGETQYF. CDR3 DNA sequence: TGTGCCAGCAGCTTGGTGTTAGCGGGGGCTCAGGGGGAGACCCAGTACTTC.

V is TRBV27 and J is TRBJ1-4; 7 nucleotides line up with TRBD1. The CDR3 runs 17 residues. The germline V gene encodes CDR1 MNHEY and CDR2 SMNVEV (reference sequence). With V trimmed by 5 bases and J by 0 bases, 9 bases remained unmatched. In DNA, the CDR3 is TGTGCCAGCAGTCTCCTTGGGACAGCTGCAACTAATGAAAAACTGTTTTTT. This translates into CASSLLGTAATNEKLFF.

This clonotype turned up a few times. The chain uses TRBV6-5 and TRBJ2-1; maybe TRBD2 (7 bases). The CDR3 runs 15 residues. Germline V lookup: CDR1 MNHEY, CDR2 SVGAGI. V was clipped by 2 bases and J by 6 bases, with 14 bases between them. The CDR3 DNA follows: TGTGCCAGCAGTTACGGGGGGGCGGTGGGCAATGAGCAGTTCTTC. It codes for CASSYGGAVGNEQFF.

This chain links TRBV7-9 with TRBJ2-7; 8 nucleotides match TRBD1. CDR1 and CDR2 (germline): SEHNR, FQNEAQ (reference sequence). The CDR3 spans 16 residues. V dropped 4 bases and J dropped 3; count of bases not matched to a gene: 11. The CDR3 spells CASSSRKGQGFYEQYF. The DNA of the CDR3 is TGTGCCAGCAGCTCAAGGAAAGGACAGGGCTTCTACGAGCAGTACTTC.

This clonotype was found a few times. The CDR3 DNA follows: TGTGCCAGCAGCCCACCGGGACCCCCAGGGGAGACCCAGTACTTC. This translates into CASSPPGPPGETQYF. This chain links TRBV6-8 with TRBJ2-5, with D possibly called TRBD1 or TRBD2 (5 bases each). CDR1 and CDR2 from the germline V gene are MNHGY and SAAAGT. This CDR3 comprises 15 residues. Trimming cost V 6 bases and J 5 bases, with 19 bases left between them.

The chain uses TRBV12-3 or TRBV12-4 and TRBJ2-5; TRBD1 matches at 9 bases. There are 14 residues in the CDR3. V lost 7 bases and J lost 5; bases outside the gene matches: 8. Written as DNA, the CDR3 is TGTGCCAGCACCGCCAACAGGGGGCGGGAGACCCAGTACTTC. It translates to CASTANRGRETQYF.

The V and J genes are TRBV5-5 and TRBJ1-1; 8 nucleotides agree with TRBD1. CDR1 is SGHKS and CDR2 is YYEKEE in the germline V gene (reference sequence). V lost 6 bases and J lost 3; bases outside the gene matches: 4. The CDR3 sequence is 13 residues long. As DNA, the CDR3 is TGTGCCAGCAACGGACAGGGACACACTGAAGCTTTCTTT. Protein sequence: CASNGQGHTEAFF.